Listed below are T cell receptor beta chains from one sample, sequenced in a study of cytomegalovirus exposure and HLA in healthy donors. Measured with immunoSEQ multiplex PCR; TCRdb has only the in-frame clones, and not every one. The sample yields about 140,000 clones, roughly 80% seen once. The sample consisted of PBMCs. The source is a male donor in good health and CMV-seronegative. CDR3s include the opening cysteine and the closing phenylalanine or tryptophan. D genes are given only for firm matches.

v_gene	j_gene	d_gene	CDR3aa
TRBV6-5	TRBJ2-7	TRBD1	CASRPGTGGNEQYF
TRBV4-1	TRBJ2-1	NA	CASSHETGAASYNEQFF
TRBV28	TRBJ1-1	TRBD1	CASRTGARNTEAFF
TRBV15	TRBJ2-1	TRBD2	CATSRDSGTYNEQFF
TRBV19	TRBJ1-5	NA	CASSTPGLSNQPQHF
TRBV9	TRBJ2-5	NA	CASSVEGAGTKETQYF
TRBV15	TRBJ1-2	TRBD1	CATSPTGGDYGYTF
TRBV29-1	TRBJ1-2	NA	CSVEDRQGRQAYGYTF
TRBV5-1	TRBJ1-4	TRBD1	CASSLGQGTNEKLFF
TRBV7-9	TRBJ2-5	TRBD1	CASSSGSRTGQETQYF
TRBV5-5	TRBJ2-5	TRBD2	CASSPSPGLVVETQYF
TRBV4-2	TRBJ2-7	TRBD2	CASSRLGTSGGAEYEQYF
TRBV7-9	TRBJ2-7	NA	CASSLAGTYEQYF
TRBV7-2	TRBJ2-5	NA	CASSRTRGETQYF
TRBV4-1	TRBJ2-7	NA	CASSQDPRGSYEQYF
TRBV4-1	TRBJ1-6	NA	CASSQRGKNSPLHF
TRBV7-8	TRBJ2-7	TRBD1	CASSFRQGTYEQYF
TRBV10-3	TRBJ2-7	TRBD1	CATTDPNRGRVYEQYF
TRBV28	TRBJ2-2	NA	CASRPGQNTGELFF
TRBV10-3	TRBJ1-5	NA	CAIRDNNNQPQHF
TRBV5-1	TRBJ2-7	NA	CASSPGGEPDREQYF
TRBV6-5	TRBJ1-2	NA	CASSGRGGGFNGYTF
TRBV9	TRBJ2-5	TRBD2	CASSPQAGGLETQYF
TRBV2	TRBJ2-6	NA	CASTGTGVSGANVLTF
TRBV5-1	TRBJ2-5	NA	CASSLGTSLRGETQYF
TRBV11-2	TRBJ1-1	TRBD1	CASSLDRGRRNGAEAFF
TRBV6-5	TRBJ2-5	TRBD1	CASNSGTGGWETQYF
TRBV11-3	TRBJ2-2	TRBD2	CASSSRPAGVMNTGELFF
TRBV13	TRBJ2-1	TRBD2	CASSFGTSGGNEQFF
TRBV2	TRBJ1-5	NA	CASSLRTNQPQHF
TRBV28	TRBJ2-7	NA	CASSPGDRTSDEQYF
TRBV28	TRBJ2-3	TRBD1	CASSGSIRQGSTDTQYF
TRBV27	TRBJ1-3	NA	CASSLQYSGNTIYF
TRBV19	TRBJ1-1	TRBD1	CASSMVGRGRLRNTEAFF
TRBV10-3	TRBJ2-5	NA	CAISTRVLETQYF
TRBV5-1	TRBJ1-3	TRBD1	CASSPLRQGSSGNTIYF
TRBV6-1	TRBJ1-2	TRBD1	CASRGTGNYGYTF
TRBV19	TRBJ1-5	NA	CASRDRHGAIGQPQHF
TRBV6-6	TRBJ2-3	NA	CASSDSGQSDTQYF
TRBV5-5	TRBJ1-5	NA	CASSGMTGFNQPQHF
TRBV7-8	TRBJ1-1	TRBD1	CASSPGTGATNTEAFF
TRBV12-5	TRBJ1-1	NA	CASGLAGSHEAFF
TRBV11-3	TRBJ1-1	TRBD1	CASRIRDRGSGSFF
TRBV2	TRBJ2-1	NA	CASSPTASGAANYNEQFF
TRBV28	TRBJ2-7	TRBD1	CASSLWKGAKFYEQYF
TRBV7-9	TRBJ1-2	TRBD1	CASSYGDSRLIWYGYTF
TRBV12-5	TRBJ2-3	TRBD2	CASGLAIAGGGPDTQYF